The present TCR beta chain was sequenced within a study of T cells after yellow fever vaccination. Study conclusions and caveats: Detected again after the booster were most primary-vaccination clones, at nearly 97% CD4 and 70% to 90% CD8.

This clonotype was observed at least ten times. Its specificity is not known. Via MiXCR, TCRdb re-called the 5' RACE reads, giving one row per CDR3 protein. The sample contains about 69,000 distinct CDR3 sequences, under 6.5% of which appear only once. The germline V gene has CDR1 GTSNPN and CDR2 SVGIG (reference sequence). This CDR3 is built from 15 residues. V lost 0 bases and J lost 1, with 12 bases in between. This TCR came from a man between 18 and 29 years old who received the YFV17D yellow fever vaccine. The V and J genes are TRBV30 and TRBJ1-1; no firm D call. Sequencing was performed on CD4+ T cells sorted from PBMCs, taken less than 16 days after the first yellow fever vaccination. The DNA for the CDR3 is TGTGCCTGGAGTGTACCGGGTCGGTGGAACACTGAAGCTTTCTTT. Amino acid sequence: CAWSVPGRWNTEAFF.